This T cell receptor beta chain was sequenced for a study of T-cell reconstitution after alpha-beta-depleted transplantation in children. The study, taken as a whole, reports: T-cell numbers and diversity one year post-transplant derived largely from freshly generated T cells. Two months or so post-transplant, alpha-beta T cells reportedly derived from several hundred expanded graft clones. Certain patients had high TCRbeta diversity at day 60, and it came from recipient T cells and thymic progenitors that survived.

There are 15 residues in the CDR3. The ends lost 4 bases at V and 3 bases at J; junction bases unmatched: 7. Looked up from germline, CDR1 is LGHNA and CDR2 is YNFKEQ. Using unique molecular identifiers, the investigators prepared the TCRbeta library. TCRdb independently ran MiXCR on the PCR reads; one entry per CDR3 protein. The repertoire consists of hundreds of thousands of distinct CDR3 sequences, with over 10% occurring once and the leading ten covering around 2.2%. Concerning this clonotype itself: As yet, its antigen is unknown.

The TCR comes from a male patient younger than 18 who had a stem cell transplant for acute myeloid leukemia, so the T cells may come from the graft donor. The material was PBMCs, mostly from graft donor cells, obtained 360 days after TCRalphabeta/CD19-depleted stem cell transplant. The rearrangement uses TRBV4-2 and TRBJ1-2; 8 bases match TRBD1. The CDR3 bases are TGTGCCAGCAGCCCAACGACAGGGGAGGACTATGGCTACACCTTC. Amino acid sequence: CASSPTTGEDYGYTF.